This T cell receptor beta chain was captured by sequencing in a study of CD4+ T cells in melanoma. The study, taken as a whole, reports: A reported correlation linked neoantigen-specific CD4+ T cells to CD8+, macrophage and B cell function. Neoantigen-specific CD4+ T cells in melanoma reportedly had diverse differentiation states.

Points on this clone: The antigen is not known.

Repertoires were generated with immunoSEQ multiplex PCR, while TCRdb's copy carries only in-frame clones and drops some. The sample shows about 110,000 clones, 80% to 95% of them seen only once. V was clipped by 4 bases and J by 0 bases; unmatched bases: 2. The germline V gene encodes CDR1 SGHRS and CDR2 YFSETQ. The CDR3 totals 14 residues. This chain connects TRBV5-1 to TRBJ1-1; 8 nucleotides line up with TRBD1. Material: peripheral blood. The TCR originated in a human donor with melanoma. The CDR3 here is CASSQGAVNTEAFF. The DNA of the CDR3 is TGCGCCAGCAGCCAGGGGGCGGTGAACACTGAAGCTTTCTTT. The full variable domain, with the rest looked up from reference TRBV5-1 and TRBJ1-1, is KAGVTQTPRYLIKTRGQQVTLSCSPISGHRSVSWYQQTPGQGLQFLFEYFSETQRNKGNFPGRFSGRQFSNSRSEMNVSTLELGDSALYLCASSQGAVNTEAFFGQGTRLTVV.